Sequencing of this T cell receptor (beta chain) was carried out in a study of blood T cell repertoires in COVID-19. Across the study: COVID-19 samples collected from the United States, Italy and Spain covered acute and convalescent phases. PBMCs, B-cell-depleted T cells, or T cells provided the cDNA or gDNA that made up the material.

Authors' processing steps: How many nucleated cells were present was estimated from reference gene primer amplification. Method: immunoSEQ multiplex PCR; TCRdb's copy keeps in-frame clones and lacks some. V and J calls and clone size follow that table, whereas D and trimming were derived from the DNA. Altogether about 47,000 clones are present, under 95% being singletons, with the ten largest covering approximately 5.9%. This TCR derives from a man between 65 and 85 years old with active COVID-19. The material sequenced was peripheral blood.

Here the CDR3 DNA reads TGTGCCAGCAGCTCTTCTACCCCGGGGGGGTTTACCGGGGAGCTGTTTTTT. Its protein product is CASSSSTPGGFTGELFF. The V call is TRBV5-6, the J call TRBJ2-2, with 8 bases matching TRBD2. The V gene end was trimmed by 3 bases and the J gene end by 5 bases; junction bases not matched to a gene: 12. Germline lookup yields CDR1 SGHDT and CDR2 YYEEEE. The CDR3 runs 17 residues.